This TCR beta chain emerged from a study of cytomegalovirus exposure and HLA in healthy donors. Points from the study as a whole: Earlier results showed most TCR beta V segments being productive about 87% or about 30% of the time. There were some public TCRs occurring in many donors, but most TCR sequences were rare.

Comment on this clone: The antigen is unknown.

The CDR3 contains 13 residues. Looked up from germline, CDR1 is SGHRS and CDR2 is YFSETQ. Between the trimmed V and J ends, which lost 1 base and 8 bases, there was a span of 9 bases. The study ran its PCR with 60 Vbeta and 13 Jbeta primers. The protocol was immunoSEQ multiplex PCR, while the TCRdb copy is restricted to in-frame clones and leaves out a portion. The data contain approximately 150,000 clones, about 75% of them singletons. The chain employs TRBV5-1 and TRBJ1-4, with D uncertain. Sample: PBMCs. The source of this sequence is a man between 18 and 35 years old in good health and CMV-seropositive. The CDR3 here is CASSLRQAEKLFF. DNA for the CDR3: TGCGCCAGCAGCTTGCGGCAGGCCGAAAAACTGTTTTTT.